The source of this T cell receptor beta chain is a study of blood T cell repertoires in COVID-19. As for the study in general: T cells, B-cell-depleted T cells, or PBMCs provided the cDNA or gDNA that served as material.

In the source study's methods: Cell counts per sample came from amplifying reference gene primers. TCRdb's copy holds only in-frame clones and misses some; the assay was immunoSEQ multiplex PCR. V and J calls and clone size are given by that table; D and trimming were obtained from the DNA. The sample includes around 150,000 clones, around 92% of them seen just once. Germline loops: CDR1 SEHNR, CDR2 FQNEAQ (reference sequence). V dropped 5 bases and J dropped 7 bases, with 14 bases sitting between them. The CDR3 totals 14 residues. The chain carries TRBV7-9 and TRBJ1-4; TRBD1 might be the D (6 bases). The source is a man aged 25-45 years with COVID-19, enrolled during active disease. The sequenced sample consisted of peripheral blood. The CDR3: CASSLGTPSEKLFF. The CDR3 coding sequence is TGTGCCAGCAGCCTCGGGACACCCAGTGAAAAACTGTTTTTT.